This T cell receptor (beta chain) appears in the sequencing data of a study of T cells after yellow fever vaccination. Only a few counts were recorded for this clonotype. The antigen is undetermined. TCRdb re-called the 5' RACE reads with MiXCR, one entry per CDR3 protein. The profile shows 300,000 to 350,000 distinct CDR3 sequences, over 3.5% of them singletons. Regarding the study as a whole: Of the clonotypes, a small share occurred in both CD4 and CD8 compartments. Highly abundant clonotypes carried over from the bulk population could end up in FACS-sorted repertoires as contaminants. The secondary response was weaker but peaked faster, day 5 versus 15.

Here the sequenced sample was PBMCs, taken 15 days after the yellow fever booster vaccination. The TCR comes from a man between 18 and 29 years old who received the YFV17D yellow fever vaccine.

The CDR3 DNA is TGTGCCAGCAGCTTAGGGGGGGGAAGGTTCAATGAGCAGTTCTTC. As protein: CASSLGGGRFNEQFF. J is TRBJ2-1 and V is TRBV7-9, with 7 bases that match TRBD2. This CDR3 contains 15 residues. The germline CDR1 and CDR2 sequences are SEHNR and FQNEAQ (reference sequence). The V and J ends lost 1 base and 6 bases, in that order; junction bases with no gene match: 6. The full variable domain, rest sourced from reference TRBV7-9 and TRBJ2-1, is DTGVSQNPRHKITKRGQNVTFRCDPISEHNRLYWYRQTLGQGPEFLTYFQNEAQLEKSRLLSDRFSAERPKGSFSTLEIQRTEQGDSAMYLCASSLGGGRFNEQFFGPGTRLTVL.